This TCR beta chain is from a study of cytomegalovirus exposure and HLA in healthy donors. Produced via immunoSEQ multiplex PCR; TCRdb's table is partial and in-frame only. The table has about 69,000 clones, about 94% seen once. Donors were drawn from the approximately 110-subject validation cohort, separate from the approximately 680-subject first cohort. V shed 4 bases, J shed 7 bases, and the junction held 16 bases outside the gene matches. From germline, CDR1 is ENHRY and CDR2 SYGVKD. CDR3 length: 17 residues. This chain links TRBV10-3 with TRBJ2-5, with 9 bases matching TRBD1. The material sequenced was PBMCs. The TCR was taken from a young woman in good health and CMV-seronegative. CDR3: CAISGSNREEGQGTQYF. The CDR3 nucleotides are TGTGCCATCAGTGGTTCCAACAGGGAGGAGGGACAGGGGACCCAGTACTTC.